This is a list of T cell receptor beta chains from one sample in a study of blood T cell repertoires in COVID-19. The method was immunoSEQ multiplex PCR; TCRdb's version includes in-frame clones alone and lacks a portion of them. Found here are tens of thousands of clones, approximately 80% of them singletons; the top ten hold around 15%. Source material: peripheral blood. These receptors were collected from a human donor in a cohort sampled during active COVID-19. The CDR3 runs from the conserved cysteine through the conserved F or W. Fields, in order: V gene, J gene, CDR3 protein.

TRBV5-4	TRBJ2-7	CASSLQRGVSYEQYF
TRBV6-5	TRBJ2-7	CASRGAKTYEQYF
TRBV6-5	TRBJ2-2	CASSYSGANTGELFF
TRBV6-5	TRBJ2-7	CASSRTGKGSYEQYF
TRBV14	TRBJ2-7	CASSLGVGSGYEQYF
TRBV7-8	TRBJ2-1	CASSSQAGSRYNEQFF
TRBV30	TRBJ1-1	CAWSVQGRQAFF
TRBV5-6	TRBJ1-3	CASSAIQGNTIYF
TRBV19	TRBJ2-1	CASSIAQQNEQFF
TRBV6-5	TRBJ1-1	CASRGFVGEAFF
TRBV7-3	TRBJ1-5	CASSLGRDQPQHF
TRBV29-1	TRBJ1-4	CSALRGTNEKLFF
TRBV28	TRBJ2-5	CASSSGNRGTQYF
TRBV10-3	TRBJ1-2	CAISDGGETNYGYTF
TRBV7-6	TRBJ2-3	CASSLNVAGGSTDTQYF
TRBV6-5	TRBJ2-3	CASSWDYPTDTQYF
TRBV28	TRBJ2-7	CASSHLRLDSYEQYF
TRBV11-2	TRBJ1-2	CASSLDIPTGEGYTF
TRBV4-1	TRBJ2-3	CASSQVSGGGTDTQYF
TRBV10-3	TRBJ1-4	CAISAELTNEKLFF
TRBV5-4	TRBJ2-5	CASSSRLAGVGTQYF
TRBV29-1	TRBJ2-3	CSVARTGGGNTQYF
TRBV24-1	TRBJ2-3	CATSDSSGGRTDTQYF
TRBV11-3	TRBJ2-3	CASSLGVGVEDTQYF
TRBV19	TRBJ2-1	CATRGSSSYNEQFF
TRBV7-2	TRBJ2-1	CASSLVSSGKYNEQFF
TRBV3-1/TRBV3-2	TRBJ1-5	CASSQGGSNQPQHF
TRBV7-8	TRBJ1-3	CASSYRGSGNTIYF
TRBV5-1	TRBJ1-6	CASSLDPGNSPLHF
TRBV5-8	TRBJ2-1	CASSGGTASSYNEQFF
TRBV7-2	TRBJ2-7	CASSLGAGSYEQYF
TRBV4-1	TRBJ2-7	CASSQGTGSSYEQYF
TRBV19	TRBJ2-1	CASSVAGGGSYNEQFF
TRBV7-6	TRBJ2-3	CASSVDFFSTDTQYF
TRBV6-2/TRBV6-3	TRBJ1-2	CASSWREFYGYTF
TRBV10-3	TRBJ1-3	CAISTGTEYSGNTIYF
TRBV7-9	TRBJ1-4	CASSPMDSHNEKLFF
TRBV19	TRBJ2-3	CASSIDPVTDTQYF
TRBV6-5	TRBJ2-7	CATRTSGTYEQYF
TRBV4-1	TRBJ2-7	CASSPETSGRNYEQYF
TRBV10-1	TRBJ2-1	CASSSSLPGGAGYNEQFF
TRBV6-5	TRBJ1-1	CASKEDTEAFF
TRBV7-2	TRBJ2-3	CASSFFGMFTDTQYF
TRBV25-1	TRBJ2-3	CASSDGGHRTDTQYF
TRBV27	TRBJ2-7	CASRSLAGGYEQYF
TRBV6-5	TRBJ1-4	CASSRDRDEKLFF
TRBV25-1	TRBJ1-2	CASSTTGYGYTF
TRBV6-5	TRBJ1-1	CASSRAGPNTEAFF
TRBV5-1	TRBJ1-2	CASSRVGTGGAGGYTF
TRBV7-2	TRBJ1-2	CASSFGRADGYTF
TRBV24-1	TRBJ2-1	CATSDFRPRGQFF